A single sample gave rise to the 11 T cell receptor beta chains below, sequenced in a study of blood T cell repertoires in COVID-19. Here immunoSEQ multiplex PCR was the method, and the copy in TCRdb shows in-frame clones only, minus some. Seen here are about 350,000 clones, about 90% observed once, and the top ten hold less than 3.5%. The sequenced sample was peripheral blood. Receptors were obtained from a young woman who had recovered from COVID-19.

The chain carries TRBV29-1 and TRBJ2-5, with TRBD2 matching over 9 bases. V dropped 2 bases and J dropped 5; count of bases not matched to a gene: 12. Germline V lookup: CDR1 SQVTM, CDR2 ANQGSEA. The CDR3 length is 16 residues. CDR3 in amino acids: CSVEPLLREGRETQYF. The CDR3 DNA is TGCAGCGTTGAACCCCTTTTGCGGGAGGGCCGGGAGACCCAGTACTTC.

The chain uses TRBV19 and TRBJ2-2; D is ambiguous. The V end was cut by 3 bases, the J end by 6 bases, with 8 bases between. The germline V gene has CDR1 LNHDA and CDR2 SQIVND (reference sequence). The CDR3 covers 13 residues. The chain's CDR3 is CASSIPVPGELFF. Written as DNA, the CDR3 is TGTGCCAGTAGTATCCCTGTCCCCGGGGAGCTGTTTTTT.

This rearrangement joins TRBV7-2 to TRBJ1-3; unclear D gene. Germline CDR1 is SGHTA and CDR2 is FQGNSA. Trimming removed 1 base at V and 0 bases at J, with 13 bases between. This CDR3 contains 17 residues. The CDR3 spells CASSLVLDSGSGNTIYF. CDR3 in DNA: TGTGCCAGCAGCTTAGTGTTAGACTCGGGCTCTGGAAACACCATATATTTT.

J is TRBJ2-1 and V is TRBV21-1; TRBD2, the D gene given by the table, was not confirmed from the DNA. TRBV21-1 is a recognized pseudogene. The CDR3 consists of 12 residues. The CDR3 region has the DNA TGTGCCATTGGGGACTTTTACAATGAGCAGTTCTTC. Translated: CAIGDFYNEQFF.

This chain links TRBV5-4 with TRBJ2-3; no definite D call. CDR3 length: 12 residues. Germline-derived CDR1 and CDR2 are SGHNT and YYREEE (reference sequence). The germline V and J ends were trimmed by 7 bases and 0 bases, with 6 bases remaining between them. This CDR3 is CASGDSTDTQYF. The DNA for the CDR3 is TGTGCCAGCGGAGACAGCACAGATACGCAGTATTTT.

This rearrangement joins TRBV9 to TRBJ2-3; TRBD2 might be the D (5 bases). The length of the CDR3 is 15 residues. Germline V gene lookup returns CDR1 SGDLS and CDR2 YYNGEE. Trimming left V 0 bases short and J 2 bases short, with 10 bases between. The CDR3 reads CASSVDAGSTDTQYF. CDR3 DNA sequence: TGTGCCAGCAGCGTAGATGCGGGTTCCACAGATACGCAGTATTTT.

The gene calls are TRBV5-8 and TRBJ2-3, with TRBD2 matching 10 bases. CDR3 length: 16 amino acids. Germline lookup yields CDR1 SGHTS and CDR2 YDEGEE. After removal of 0 bases from V and 2 bases from J, the junction contained 3 bases not matched to a gene. CDR3 amino acids: CASSLGLAGATDTQYF. CDR3 nucleotides: TGTGCCAGCAGCTTGGGGCTAGCGGGAGCCACAGATACGCAGTATTTT.

The J gene is TRBJ2-7, the V gene TRBV27; possible D gene TRBD2, 5 bases. Germline V CDR1 and CDR2: MNHEY, SMNVEV (reference sequence). This CDR3 is built from 12 residues. CDR3 in DNA: TGTGCCAGCCCCGGGAACATTTACGAGCGGAACGTC. Protein product: CASPGNIYERNV.

This clone was detected once. The rearrangement uses TRBV2 and TRBJ2-5; D unresolved. The germline V gene has CDR1 SNHLY and CDR2 FYNNEI. This CDR3 is 10 amino acids long. V was clipped by 6 bases and J by 6 bases, with 5 bases between them. CDR3 sequence (DNA): TGTGCCAGCAGAGACAAGACCCAGTACTTC. Its translation: CASRDKTQYF.

The rearrangement links TRBV24-1 to TRBJ2-1, with D hard to call. The CDR3 covers 14 residues. V lost 0 bases to trimming and J lost 9 bases, with 11 bases between them. The germline CDR1 and CDR2 sequences are KGHDR and SFDVKD. The CDR3 spells CATSDLAARGEQFF. The CDR3 DNA is TGTGCCACCAGTGATTTGGCAGCACGAGGTGAGCAGTTCTTC.

The chain couples TRBV9 to TRBJ2-2, with 7 bases lining up with TRBD2. V lost 0 bases to trimming and J lost 3 bases; unmatched junction nucleotides: 5. CDR1 SGDLS and CDR2 YYNGEE come from the germline V gene. CDR3 length: 16 amino acids. The CDR3 DNA follows: TGTGCCAGCAGCGTAGATGGAGCGGGGTACACCGGGGAGCTGTTTTTT. Protein sequence: CASSVDGAGYTGELFF.